What follows are 8 T cell receptor beta chains derived from one specimen sequenced in a study of blood T cells in healthy people across ages (dated by TCRdb to 2014 to 2015). Libraries were made using 5' RACE. A second PCR of 7 to 11 cycles was run with a J-beta primer mix and a sample-barcoded 5' primer. Clones were called with MiXCR by TCRdb after fastp trimmed the public reads at Q25, and only in-frame beta chains were retained. Identical CDR3 protein sequences are pooled into one entry, listed with their most common genes and DNA. Within this sample are some 1,800,000 distinct CDR3 sequences, with roughly two fifths of them counted one time only. The ten largest account for more than 20% of the sample. The sample taken for sequencing was blood. These receptors were obtained from a human donor in good health.

As regards this clonotype: One end of the junction is discordant with germline, which a read error may explain. The chain joins TRBV5-1 to TRBJ2-1; perhaps D is TRBD1 or TRBD2 (6 bases each). The CDR3 is 16 amino acids. The V gene's germline CDR1 is SGHRS and CDR2 YFSETQ. This CDR3 reads CASSSGGASSYNKQFF. CDR3 in DNA: TGCGCCAGCAGCTCCGGGGGCGCAAGCTCCTACAATAAGCAGTTCTTC.

The gene calls are TRBV28 and TRBJ2-5; D perhaps matches TRBD1 (5 bases). Per germline, CDR1 MDHEN and CDR2 SYDVKM. The CDR3 is 15 amino acids. Trimming shortened V by 5 bases and J by 4 bases, and 17 bases separated the two germline ends. For the CDR3, the DNA is TGTGCCAGCAGTCCACAAATCAGGGTAACAGAGACCCAGTACTTC. Translation gives CASSPQIRVTETQYF.

V is TRBV6-2 or TRBV6-3 and J is TRBJ1-5, with a weak D call TRBD1 (5 bases). V was trimmed by 6 bases and J by 0 bases, leaving 9 bases between them. This CDR3 is 14 amino acids long. Germline V CDR1 and CDR2: MNHEY, SVGEGT. The CDR3 DNA sequence: TGTGCCAGCAGAAAGGGGTATAGCAATCAGCCCCAGCATTTT. Its translation is CASRKGYSNQPQHF.

This clonotype appeared a few times. The chain recombines TRBV2 with TRBJ2-5, with D possibly matching TRBD2 (5 bases). The germline V and J ends were trimmed by 6 bases and 4 bases, with 9 bases remaining between them. In germline, CDR1 is SNHLY, CDR2 FYNNEI. The CDR3 contains 12 residues. The CDR3 region is CASRSGRETQYF. CDR3 sequence (DNA): TGTGCCAGCAGGAGCGGCCGAGAGACCCAGTACTTC.

With regard to this clonotype: At one boundary the junction diverges from the germline segment, which might be a read error. The genes are TRBV4-3 and TRBJ2-7; D gene uncertain. Germline V gene data show CDR1 as LGHNA and CDR2 as YSLEER. This CDR3 has 16 residues. In DNA, the CDR3 is TGCGCCAGCAACCAAGAGGCCTATGGGCAGAACTACGAGCAGTACTTC. It encodes CASNQEAYGQNYEQYF.

Only one count was recorded for this clonotype. The chain combines TRBV6-2 or TRBV6-3 with TRBJ1-1, with D uncertain. Trimming removed 2 bases from V and 12 bases from J, with 13 bases in between. Germline V lookup: CDR1 MNHEY, CDR2 SVGEGT. The CDR3 has 12 amino acids. The DNA for the CDR3 is TGTGCCAGCAGTTACGACCGGAGCCCAACTTTCTTT. It encodes CASSYDRSPTFF.

This clonotype has a handful of counts. The rearrangement joins TRBV5-5 to TRBJ2-1, with 10 nucleotides matching TRBD1. This CDR3 is built from 16 residues. V dropped 0 bases and J dropped 8; count of bases not matched to a gene: 8. CDR1 is SGHKS, CDR2 YYEKEE, per germline (reference sequence). CDR3 DNA: TGTGCCAGCAGCTTGGGGCCCGGGACAGGGGACCATGAGCAGTTCTTC. Its translation is CASSLGPGTGDHEQFF.

The rearrangement joins TRBV3-1 to TRBJ2-1; TRBD2 is a possible D gene (6 bases). V gave up 4 bases and J gave up 10 bases, with 20 bases separating them. Germline CDR1 is LGHDT and CDR2 is YNNKEL (reference sequence). CDR3 length equals 15 residues. CDR3: CASSLGGAAFGEQFF. In nucleotides, the CDR3 is TGTGCCAGCAGCCTCGGGGGTGCGGCATTTGGGGAGCAGTTCTTC.